This T cell receptor beta chain comes out of a study of blood T cell repertoires in COVID-19. Study-level background: Among Cohort 3 donors, those recovered had two negative PCRs, clearance, or symptom resolution. Samples of COVID-19 (acute and convalescent) were obtained from the United States, Italy and Spain.

Clones were sequenced by immunoSEQ multiplex PCR, and TCRdb holds only the in-frame ones, with some missing. This sample carries about 360,000 clones, more than 75% of them seen once, and the ten largest clones take about 2.1%. The CDR3 has 12 amino acids. Deletions cut 9 bases from V and 3 bases from J, with 12 bases between. Germline CDR1 and CDR2: MNHEY and SVGAGI. Participants spanned ages roughly 18 to 90 years and resided in roughly 22 US areas. Participant-given clinical history determined each cohort assignment. The chain carries TRBV6-5 and TRBJ2-7; the D gene is possibly TRBD2 (7 bases). Sequenced input: PBMCs or T cells enriched from blood (not recorded which). The origin of this receptor is a man aged 35 to 55 in a cohort exposed to, infected with or recovered from COVID-19 (not recorded which). DNA of the CDR3: TGTGCCAGTTCGGGGGGCGGCTACGAGCAGTACTTC. As protein: CASSGGGYEQYF.